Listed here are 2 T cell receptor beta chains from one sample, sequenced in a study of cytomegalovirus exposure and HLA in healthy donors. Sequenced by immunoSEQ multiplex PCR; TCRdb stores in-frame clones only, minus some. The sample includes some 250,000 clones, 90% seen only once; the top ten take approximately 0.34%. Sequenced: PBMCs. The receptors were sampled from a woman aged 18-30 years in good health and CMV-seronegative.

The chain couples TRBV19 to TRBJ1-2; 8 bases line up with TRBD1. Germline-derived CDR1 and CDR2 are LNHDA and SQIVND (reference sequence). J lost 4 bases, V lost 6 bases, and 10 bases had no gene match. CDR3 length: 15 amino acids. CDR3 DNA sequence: TGTGCCAGTAGCCTCCAGGGGGCGGGTATCTATGGCTACACCTTC. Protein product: CASSLQGAGIYGYTF.

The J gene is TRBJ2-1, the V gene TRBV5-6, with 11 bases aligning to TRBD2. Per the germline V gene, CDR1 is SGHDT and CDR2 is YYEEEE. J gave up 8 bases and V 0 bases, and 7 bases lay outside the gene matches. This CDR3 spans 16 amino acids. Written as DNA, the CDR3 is TGTGCCAGCAGCTTGGTAGTTAGCGGGGGGGTGGATGAGCAGTTCTTC. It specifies CASSLVVSGGVDEQFF. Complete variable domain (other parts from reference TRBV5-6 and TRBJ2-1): DAGVTQSPTHLIKTRGQQVTLRCSPKSGHDTVSWYQQALGQGPQFIFQYYEEEERQRGNFPDRFSGHQFPNYSSELNVNALLLGDSALYLCASSLVVSGGVDEQFFGPGTRLTVL.